This is a list of T cell receptor beta chains from one sample in a study of human CD8 memory T cell subsets. TCRdb reprocessed the 5' RACE reads and reports one entry per CDR3 protein, with no DNA. This sample's table reports around 10,000 distinct CDR3 sequences. The sample consisted of CD8+ stem-like memory T cells (TSCM and TCM) sorted from PBMCs. These TCRs come from a human donor in good health. Each CDR3 is given with its conserved first and last residue. Each record gives: J gene, V gene, clone size, CDR3 protein. Clone size appears in some rows only: once, few, many, or a class for an expanded clone.

J gene: TRBJ2-7
V gene: TRBV20-1
clone size: -
CDR3 protein: CSARDQGGIYEQYF

J gene: TRBJ2-5
V gene: TRBV4-1
clone size: -
CDR3 protein: CASRKEDRGETQYF

J gene: TRBJ2-7
V gene: TRBV12-3/TRBV12-4
clone size: -
CDR3 protein: CASSLSRDRGYEQYF

J gene: TRBJ1-3
V gene: TRBV15
clone size: -
CDR3 protein: CATSRDRLQGAPGNTIYF

J gene: TRBJ2-1
V gene: TRBV7-3
clone size: -
CDR3 protein: CASSFAGNNEQFF

J gene: TRBJ2-7
V gene: TRBV5-5
clone size: -
CDR3 protein: CASSFSQGSYEQYF

J gene: TRBJ1-2
V gene: TRBV5-8
clone size: -
CDR3 protein: CASSWTDRGGYTF

J gene: TRBJ1-3
V gene: TRBV29-1
clone size: -
CDR3 protein: CSVEDVSYRGNSGNTIYF

J gene: TRBJ2-7
V gene: TRBV10-1
clone size: -
CDR3 protein: CASSGGLAGDPREQYF

J gene: TRBJ2-2
V gene: TRBV19
clone size: -
CDR3 protein: CASSPWTGVNTGELFF

J gene: TRBJ1-1
V gene: TRBV28
clone size: -
CDR3 protein: CASQGRWVNTEAFF

J gene: TRBJ2-5
V gene: TRBV24-1
clone size: -
CDR3 protein: CATSGPAEGSLYQETQYF

J gene: TRBJ1-4
V gene: TRBV7-8
clone size: -
CDR3 protein: CASSDWDIANEKLFF

J gene: TRBJ2-3
V gene: TRBV2
clone size: -
CDR3 protein: CASSETGGALDTQYF

J gene: TRBJ2-3
V gene: TRBV9
clone size: -
CDR3 protein: CASSAGQGPDTQYF

J gene: TRBJ1-2
V gene: TRBV4-3
clone size: -
CDR3 protein: CASSEGRLNYGYTF

J gene: TRBJ1-2
V gene: TRBV7-6
clone size: -
CDR3 protein: CASSSMSGGFDGYTF

J gene: TRBJ2-3
V gene: TRBV29-1
clone size: medium-sized
CDR3 protein: CSVAFLPGQNTDTQYF

J gene: TRBJ2-1
V gene: TRBV7-2
clone size: -
CDR3 protein: CASTSLQGYNEQFF

J gene: TRBJ2-7
V gene: TRBV15
clone size: -
CDR3 protein: CATSRVTSLYPEQYF

J gene: TRBJ2-1
V gene: TRBV12-3/TRBV12-4
clone size: -
CDR3 protein: CASSYPYSGTPLGEQFF

J gene: TRBJ2-2
V gene: TRBV25-1
clone size: -
CDR3 protein: CASRAGTGDTGELFF

J gene: TRBJ1-1
V gene: TRBV7-9
clone size: -
CDR3 protein: CASSANRGQLIEAFF

J gene: TRBJ1-2
V gene: TRBV27
clone size: -
CDR3 protein: CASSLLGENYGYTF

J gene: TRBJ1-5
V gene: TRBV28
clone size: -
CDR3 protein: CASSSQGRRPQHF

J gene: TRBJ2-7
V gene: TRBV9
clone size: -
CDR3 protein: CASSVAEWATTGKQYF

J gene: TRBJ1-3
V gene: TRBV29-1
clone size: -
CDR3 protein: CSVEDYVGSYF

J gene: TRBJ1-6
V gene: TRBV7-3
clone size: -
CDR3 protein: CASSLLGSYNSPLHF

J gene: TRBJ2-2
V gene: TRBV7-9
clone size: -
CDR3 protein: CASSPTSGEKTGELFF

J gene: TRBJ2-1
V gene: TRBV28
clone size: -
CDR3 protein: CASSLQREGVNEQFF

J gene: TRBJ2-7
V gene: TRBV5-1
clone size: -
CDR3 protein: CASSWAGTGTVYEQYF